This T cell receptor (beta chain) comes out of a study of CD8 T cells in ankylosing spondylitis (dated 2017 in TCRdb). As for the study more broadly: The study set out to find disease-linked TCR variants by profiling T cell receptor beta repertoires in ankylosing spondylitis patients and healthy donors. The full study cohort comprised 20 to 30 ankylosing spondylitis patients and 110 or so healthy donors. Peripheral blood samples were taken, and synovial fluid was additionally collected from ankylosing spondylitis patients. Study-level results and caveats: The disease-linked clones showed a CD8+ phenotype and occurred at relatively low frequencies in peripheral blood. Blood from ankylosing spondylitis patients appeared to be characterized by a TCR beta motif composed of several highly homologous amino acid variants. The disease-linked clones were reported as significantly enriched in matched synovial fluid samples from ankylosing spondylitis patients. Some TCR beta motif variants had previously been reported in synovial fluid and blood of reactive arthritis patients, which suggested common disease-initiation mechanisms.

Measured from the cysteine to the phenylalanine, the CDR3 is 13 residues long. Just the 39-base CDR3 DNA is kept, in frame starting at base 1. According to the germline V gene, CDR1 reads SNHLY and CDR2 reads FYNNEI. A distance of 13 bases separates the germline ends of V and J, which lose 4 bases and 6 bases respectively. Instrument on record: Illumina HiSeq 2500. Quantitative 5'-RACE with molecular barcodes was the method used to prepare the TCR beta libraries. For the original study's pipeline: A new computational method, built on a probabilistic model of VDJ rearrangement, was used to identify disease-linked TCR variants. The public sequencing data were trimmed at Q25 with fastp and processed into clonotypes with MiXCR by TCRdb, which kept only in-frame beta chains. Entries that share a CDR3 protein sequence are merged under the most common genes and DNA. TCRdb, not the authors, supplied the V and J calls. Counted in this sample were about 480,000 distinct CDR3 sequences; about a sixth of them appeared once. Clones ranked in the top ten supply approximately 0.93% of the sample.

Comments on this clonotype: The antigen it binds to is not known. No per-base quality is available; no much larger clone lies one base away.

Input material: blood, either unsorted or a sorted T cell fraction (not recorded which). Here the chain combines TRBV2 and TRBJ2-7; a weak D assignment points to TRBD1 (7 bases agree). The TCR was taken from a male donor with ankylosing spondylitis. The DNA is as follows: TGTGCCAGCAGTGGGTCGCAGGGGGGCGAGCAGTACTTC. It is translated as CASSGSQGGEQYF.